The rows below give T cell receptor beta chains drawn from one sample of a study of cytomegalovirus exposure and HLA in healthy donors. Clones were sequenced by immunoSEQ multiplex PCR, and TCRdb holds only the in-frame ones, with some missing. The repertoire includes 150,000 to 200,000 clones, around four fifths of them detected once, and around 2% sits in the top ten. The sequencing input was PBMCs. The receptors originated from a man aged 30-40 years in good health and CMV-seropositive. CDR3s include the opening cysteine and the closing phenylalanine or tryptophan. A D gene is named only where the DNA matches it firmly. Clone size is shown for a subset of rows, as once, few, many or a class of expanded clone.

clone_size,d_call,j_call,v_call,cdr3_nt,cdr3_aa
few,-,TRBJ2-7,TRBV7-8,TGTGCCAGCAGCTTAAAACAGGGCTACGAGCAGTACTTC,CASSLKQGYEQYF
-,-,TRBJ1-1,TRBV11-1,TGTGCCAGCAGCTTACCAGGGAGGAGGGCTGAAGCTTTCTTT,CASSLPGRRAEAFF
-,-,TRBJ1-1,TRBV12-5,TGTGCTAGTGGTTTGGTAACGGGGGGCGCAAACACTGAAGCTTTCTTT,CASGLVTGGANTEAFF
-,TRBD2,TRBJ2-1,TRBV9,TGTGCCAGCAGCGTACCCGGACTAGGCGAGCAGTTCTTC,CASSVPGLGEQFF
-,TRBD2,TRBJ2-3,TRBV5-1,TGCGCCAGCAGTACCGGGGGGGGCACAGATACGCAGTATTTT,CASSTGGGTDTQYF
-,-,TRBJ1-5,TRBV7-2,TGTGCCAGCAGCTTTACAGGGACGGGCGGCAATCAGCCCCAGCATTTT,CASSFTGTGGNQPQHF
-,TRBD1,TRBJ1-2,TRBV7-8,TGTGCCAGCAGCTCAAAGATTAAACAGGGGATCGTCTATGGCTACACCTTC,CASSSKIKQGIVYGYTF
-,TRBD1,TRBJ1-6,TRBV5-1,TGCGCCAGCAGCTTGGAGGGACAGGGGACATCACCCCTCCACTTT,CASSLEGQGTSPLHF
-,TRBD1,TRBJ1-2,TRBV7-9,TGTACCAGCAGCTTCCGGGACAGGGCGGTTTATGGCTACACCTTC,CTSSFRDRAVYGYTF
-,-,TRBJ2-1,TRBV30,TGTGCCTGGAGTGCCCGGGCCGGAGGGACAGAGTTCTTC,CAWSARAGGTEFF
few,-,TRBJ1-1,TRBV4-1,TGCGCCAGCAGCCAAGAAAAGGGGTTGAACACTGAAGCTTTCTTT,CASSQEKGLNTEAFF
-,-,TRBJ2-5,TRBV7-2,TGTGCCAGCAGCTTAGTCCCTAGGACAGAATACCTGGAGACCCAGTACTTC,CASSLVPRTEYLETQYF
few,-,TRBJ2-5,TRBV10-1,TGCGCCAGCAGCAAGGACAGCGGAGAGACCCAGTACTTC,CASSKDSGETQYF
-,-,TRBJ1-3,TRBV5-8,TGTGCCAGCAGCTATCTAGGGGGATCGGGAAACACCATATATTTT,CASSYLGGSGNTIYF
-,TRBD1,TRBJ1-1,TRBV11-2,TGTGCCAGCAGCACAGGGGGTCTGACTGAAGCTTTCTTT,CASSTGGLTEAFF
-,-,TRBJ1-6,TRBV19,TGTGCCAGTAGTACAGGGGAATCCTATAATTCACCCCTCCACTTT,CASSTGESYNSPLHF
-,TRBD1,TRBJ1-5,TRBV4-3,TGCGCCAGCAGCCAAGATTGGACAGGGGGCGGCCAGCCCCAGCATTTT,CASSQDWTGGGQPQHF